Listed here is a single TCR beta chain. What it binds is not known. J was trimmed by 0 bases and V by 2 bases; bases with no gene match: 4. Germline V lookup: CDR1 SGHRS, CDR2 YFSETQ. The CDR3 sequence is 17 residues long. Through Arm-PCR of CDR3 regions and iRepertoire HTBI primers, TCR beta libraries were built. TCRdb fed the multiplex PCR reads into MiXCR, producing one record per CDR3 protein. This table has 550,000 to 600,000 distinct CDR3 sequences, about 16% appearing once. The entry originates in a study of regulatory T cells in long-lasting Graves disease. Study-level results: Persistent patients shared more public clonotypes (approximately 2,800) than new patients (roughly 970).

Time point noted: newly diagnosed GD, antithyroid drugs for less than 3 months. Scientists built the TCR library using RNA that was extracted from PBMCs. Patients of an endocrinology department in Xi'an, China, were included. These data also formed part of another study, on T cells in Graves' hyperthyroidism and ophthalmopathy.

The TCR was taken from a man aged 18 to 29 with Graves disease. The rearrangement links TRBV5-1 to TRBJ2-6; TRBD1 agrees at 8 bases. The sequencing used peripheral blood mononuclear cells (PBMCs), collected at new diagnosis, from a patient treated with antithyroid drugs. Here the CDR3 DNA reads TGCGCCAGCAGCTTTGGGACAGGTAGCTCTGGGGCCAACGTCCTGACTTTC. It yields the protein CASSFGTGSSGANVLTF.